This TCR beta chain comes out of a study of shared T cell receptors in the human thymus. The V and J ends lost 9 bases and 8 bases, in that order; junction bases with no gene match: 14. Looked up from germline, CDR1 is LNHDA and CDR2 is SQIVND (reference sequence). The CDR3 covers 14 residues. The assay was immunoSEQ multiplex PCR, and TCRdb's table has in-frame clones only and misses some. The table has about 730,000 clones, 70% to 90% seen once. The same data also contributed to another study, on human thymus T cells. That source adds: Unrelated individuals were reported by related research to share highly overlapping thymic repertoires.

The chain has TRBV19 and TRBJ1-2, with 8 positions matching TRBD1. The receptor was isolated from a girl in the first two years of life with a congenital heart defect. Sample: thymocytes. The DNA for the CDR3 is TGTGCCAGCTCGACTGCGGACAGGGTAGAGGGCTACACCTTC. Translating it yields CASSTADRVEGYTF. The full variable domain, with the rest looked up from reference TRBV19 and TRBJ1-2, is DGGITQSPKYLFRKEGQNVTLSCEQNLNHDAMYWYRQDPGQGLRLIYYSQIVNDFQKGDIAEGYSVSREKKESFPLTVTSAQKNPTAFYLCASSTADRVEGYTFGSGTRLTVV.